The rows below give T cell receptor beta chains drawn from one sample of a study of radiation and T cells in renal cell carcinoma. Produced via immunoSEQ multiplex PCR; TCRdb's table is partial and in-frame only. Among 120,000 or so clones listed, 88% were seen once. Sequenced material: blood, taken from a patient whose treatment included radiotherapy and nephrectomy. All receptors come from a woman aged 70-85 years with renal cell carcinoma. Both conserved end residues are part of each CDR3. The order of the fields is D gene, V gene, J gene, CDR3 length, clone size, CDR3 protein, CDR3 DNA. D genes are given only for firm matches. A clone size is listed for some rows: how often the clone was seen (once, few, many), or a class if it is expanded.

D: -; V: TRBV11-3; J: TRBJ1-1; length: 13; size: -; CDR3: CASSFGTGLEAFF; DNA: TGTGCCAGCAGCTTTGGTACAGGCCTTGAAGCTTTCTTT
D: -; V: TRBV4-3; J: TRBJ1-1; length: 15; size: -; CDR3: CASSQPGHLNTEAFF; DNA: TGCGCCAGCAGCCAACCGGGACACTTGAACACTGAAGCTTTCTTT
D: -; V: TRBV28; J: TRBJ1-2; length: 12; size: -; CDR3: CASRGRSYGYTF; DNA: TGTGCCAGCAGAGGCAGAAGCTATGGCTACACCTTC
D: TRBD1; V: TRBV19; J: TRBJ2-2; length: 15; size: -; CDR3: CASSMTGGVTGELFF; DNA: TGTGCCAGTAGTATGACAGGGGGCGTCACCGGGGAGCTGTTTTTT
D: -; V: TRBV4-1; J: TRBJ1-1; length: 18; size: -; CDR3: CASSQDGLGSLMNTEAFF; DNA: TGCGCCAGCAGCCAAGACGGTCTCGGCAGCCTTATGAACACTGAAGCTTTCTTT
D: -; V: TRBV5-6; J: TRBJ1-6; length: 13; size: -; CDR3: CASSLEGNSPLHF; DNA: TGTGCCAGCAGCTTGGAAGGGAATTCACCCCTCCACTTT
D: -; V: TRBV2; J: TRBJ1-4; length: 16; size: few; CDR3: CASSDPSAGLDEKLFF; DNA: TGTGCCAGCAGTGACCCCTCGGCAGGGTTGGATGAAAAACTGTTTTTT
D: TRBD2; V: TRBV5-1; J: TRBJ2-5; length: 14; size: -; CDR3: CASKGLAAQETQYF; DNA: TGCGCCAGCAAGGGACTAGCAGCACAAGAGACCCAGTACTTC
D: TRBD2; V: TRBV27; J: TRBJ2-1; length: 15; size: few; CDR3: CASSHLGTSGNEQFF; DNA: TGTGCCAGCAGTCACCTCGGGACTAGCGGGAATGAGCAGTTCTTC
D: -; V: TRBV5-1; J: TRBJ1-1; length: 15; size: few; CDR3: CASKTRNGENTEAFF; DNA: TGCGCCAGCAAAACTCGTAACGGGGAGAACACTGAAGCTTTCTTT
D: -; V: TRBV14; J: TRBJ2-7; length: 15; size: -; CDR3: CASSQRTAKHREQYF; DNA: TGTGCCAGCAGCCAACGGACAGCCAAGCATCGCGAGCAGTACTTC
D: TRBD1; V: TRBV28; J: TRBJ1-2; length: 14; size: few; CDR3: CASSGTGIGYGYTF; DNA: TGTGCCAGCAGTGGGACAGGGATCGGCTATGGCTACACCTTC
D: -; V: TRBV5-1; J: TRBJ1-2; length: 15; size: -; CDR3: CASSLGQTTNYGYTF; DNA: TGCGCCAGCAGCTTGGGGCAGACAACTAACTATGGCTACACCTTC
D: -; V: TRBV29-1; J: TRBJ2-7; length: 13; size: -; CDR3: CSVLAGPSYEQYF; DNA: TGCAGCGTTTTGGCAGGTCCCTCCTACGAGCAGTACTTC
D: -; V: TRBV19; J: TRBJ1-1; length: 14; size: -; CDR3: CASSIGTGGTEAFF; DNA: TGTGCCAGTAGTATAGGTACGGGAGGCACTGAAGCTTTCTTT
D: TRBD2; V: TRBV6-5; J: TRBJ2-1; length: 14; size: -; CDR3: CASSYLLAGDEQFF; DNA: TGTGCCAGCAGTTATCTGCTAGCGGGGGATGAGCAGTTCTTC
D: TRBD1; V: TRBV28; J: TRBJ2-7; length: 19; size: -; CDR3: CASSPGQGSTGRHSYEQYF; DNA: TGTGCCAGCAGTCCTGGACAGGGTAGTACGGGGCGACACTCCTACGAGCAGTACTTC
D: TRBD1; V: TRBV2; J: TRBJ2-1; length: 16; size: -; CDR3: CASSLSRDREYNEQFF; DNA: TGTGCCAGCAGTTTAAGCCGGGACAGGGAATACAATGAGCAGTTCTTC
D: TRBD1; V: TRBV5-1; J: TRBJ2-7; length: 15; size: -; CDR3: CASSLGTGESYEQYF; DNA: TGCGCCAGCAGCTTGGGGACAGGGGAATCCTACGAGCAGTACTTC
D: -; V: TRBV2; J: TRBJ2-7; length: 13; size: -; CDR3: CASRAGALYEQYF; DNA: TGTGCCAGCAGAGCAGGAGCACTCTACGAGCAGTACTTC
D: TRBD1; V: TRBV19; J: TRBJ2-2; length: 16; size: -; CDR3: CASTLRDRGNTGELFF; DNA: TGTGCCAGTACTTTAAGGGACAGGGGGAACACCGGGGAGCTGTTTTTT
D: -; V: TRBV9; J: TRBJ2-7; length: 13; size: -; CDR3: CASSVGLSYEQYF; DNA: TGTGCCAGCAGCGTAGGCCTTTCTTACGAGCAGTACTTC
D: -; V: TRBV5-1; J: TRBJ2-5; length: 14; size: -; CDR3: CASQISGAGETQYF; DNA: TGCGCCAGCCAAATTTCAGGGGCCGGGGAGACCCAGTACTTC
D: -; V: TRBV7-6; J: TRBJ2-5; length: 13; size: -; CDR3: CASGAFGQETQYF; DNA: TGTGCCAGCGGGGCCTTCGGACAAGAGACCCAGTACTTC
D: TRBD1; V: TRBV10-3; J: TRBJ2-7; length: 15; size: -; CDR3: CAISEDGQGVSEQYF; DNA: TGTGCCATCAGTGAGGATGGACAGGGGGTCTCCGAGCAGTACTTC
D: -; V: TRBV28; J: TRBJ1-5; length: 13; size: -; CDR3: CASTRPSAGPQHF; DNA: TGTGCCAGCACTAGACCGTCGGCAGGGCCCCAGCATTTT
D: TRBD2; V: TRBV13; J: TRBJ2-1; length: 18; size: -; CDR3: CASSLGPLRGGTYNEQFF; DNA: TGTGCCAGCAGCTTAGGGCCGTTGCGGGGGGGCACCTACAATGAGCAGTTCTTC
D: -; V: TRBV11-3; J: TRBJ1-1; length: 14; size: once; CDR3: CASSPRHLNTEAFF; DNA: TGTGCCAGCAGCCCCCGACACCTGAACACTGAAGCTTTCTTT
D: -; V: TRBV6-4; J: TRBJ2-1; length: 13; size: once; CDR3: CASSSGEHNEQFF; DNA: TGTGCCAGCAGCTCGGGGGAGCACAATGAGCAGTTCTTC
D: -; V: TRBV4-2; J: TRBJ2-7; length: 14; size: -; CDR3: CASSRDRAYYEQYF; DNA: TGTGCCAGCAGCCGAGACAGAGCTTACTACGAGCAGTACTTC
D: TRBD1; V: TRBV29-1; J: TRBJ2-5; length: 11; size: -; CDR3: CSLDRVETQYF; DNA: TGCAGCCTTGACAGGGTTGAGACCCAGTACTTC
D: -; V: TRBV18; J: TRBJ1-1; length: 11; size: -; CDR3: CASSPNLEAFF; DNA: TGTGCCAGCTCCCCGAACCTGGAAGCTTTCTTT
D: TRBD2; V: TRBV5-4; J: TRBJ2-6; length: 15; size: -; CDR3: CASSYPGGGANVLTF; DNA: TGTGCCAGCAGCTACCCGGGGGGTGGGGCCAACGTCCTGACTTTC
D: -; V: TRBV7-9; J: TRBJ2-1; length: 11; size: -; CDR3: CARGVNNEQFF; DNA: TGTGCCAGGGGGGTTAACAATGAGCAGTTCTTC
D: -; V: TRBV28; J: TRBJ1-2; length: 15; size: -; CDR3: CASSSRAYPLWGHTF; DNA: TGTGCCAGCAGTTCCCGGGCCTACCCTCTATGGGGTCACACCTTC
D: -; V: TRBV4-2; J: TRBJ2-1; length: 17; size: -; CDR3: CASSQDPGAVSYNEQFF; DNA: TGTGCCAGCAGCCAGGACCCCGGGGCCGTCTCCTACAATGAGCAGTTCTTC
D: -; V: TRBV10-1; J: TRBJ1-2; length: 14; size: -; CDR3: CASNTWGFNYGYTF; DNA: TGCGCCAGCAACACCTGGGGTTTTAACTATGGCTACACCTTC
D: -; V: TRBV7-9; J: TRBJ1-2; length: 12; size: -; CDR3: CASSLLDSFYTF; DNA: TGTGCCAGCAGCTTATTGGACAGTTTCTACACCTTC
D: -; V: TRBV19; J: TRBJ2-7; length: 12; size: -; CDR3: CASRIKGGEQYF; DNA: TGTGCCAGTAGGATAAAGGGCGGTGAGCAGTACTTC
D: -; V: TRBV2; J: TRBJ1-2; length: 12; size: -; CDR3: CASGGDGGGYTF; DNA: TGTGCCAGTGGGGGGGACGGCGGTGGCTACACCTTC
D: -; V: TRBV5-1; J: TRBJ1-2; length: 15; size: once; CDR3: CASSLRPDISLSYTF; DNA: TGCGCCAGCAGCTTGAGGCCAGATATATCGCTGAGCTACACCTTC
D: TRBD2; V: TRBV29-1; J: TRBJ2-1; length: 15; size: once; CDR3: CSVETSGGSYNEQFF; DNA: TGCAGCGTTGAGACTAGCGGGGGGTCCTACAATGAGCAGTTCTTC
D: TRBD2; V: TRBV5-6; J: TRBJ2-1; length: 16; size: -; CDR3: CASILKAGTSYNEQFF; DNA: TGTGCCAGCATTCTAAAAGCGGGGACCTCCTACAATGAGCAGTTCTTC
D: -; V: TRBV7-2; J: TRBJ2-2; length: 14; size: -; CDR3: CASSLTGSTGELFF; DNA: TGTGCCAGCAGCCTGACAGGCTCCACCGGGGAGCTGTTTTTT
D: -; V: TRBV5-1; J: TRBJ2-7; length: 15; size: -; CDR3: CASSLSTARAYEQYF; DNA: TGCGCCAGCAGCTTGAGCACAGCCAGAGCCTACGAGCAGTACTTC
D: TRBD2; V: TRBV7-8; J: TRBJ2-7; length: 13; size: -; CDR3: CASSQAPLAGQYF; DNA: TGTGCCAGCAGCCAAGCCCCCTTAGCGGGGCAGTACTTC
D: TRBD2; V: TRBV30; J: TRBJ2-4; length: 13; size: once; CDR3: CAWSGGSGGIQYF; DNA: TGTGCCTGGAGTGGCGGTAGCGGGGGGATTCAGTACTTC
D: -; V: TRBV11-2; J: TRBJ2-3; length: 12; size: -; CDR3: CASSLVGDTQYF; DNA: TGTGCCAGCAGCTTAGTCGGCGATACGCAGTATTTT
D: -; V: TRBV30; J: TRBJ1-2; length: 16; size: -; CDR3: CAWSVRRWGSNYGYTF; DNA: TGTGCCTGGAGTGTCCGCAGGTGGGGCTCTAACTATGGCTACACCTTC
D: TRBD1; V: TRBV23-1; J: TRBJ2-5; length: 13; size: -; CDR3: CASGWDSQETQYF; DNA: TGCGCCAGCGGATGGGACAGCCAAGAGACCCAGTACTTC